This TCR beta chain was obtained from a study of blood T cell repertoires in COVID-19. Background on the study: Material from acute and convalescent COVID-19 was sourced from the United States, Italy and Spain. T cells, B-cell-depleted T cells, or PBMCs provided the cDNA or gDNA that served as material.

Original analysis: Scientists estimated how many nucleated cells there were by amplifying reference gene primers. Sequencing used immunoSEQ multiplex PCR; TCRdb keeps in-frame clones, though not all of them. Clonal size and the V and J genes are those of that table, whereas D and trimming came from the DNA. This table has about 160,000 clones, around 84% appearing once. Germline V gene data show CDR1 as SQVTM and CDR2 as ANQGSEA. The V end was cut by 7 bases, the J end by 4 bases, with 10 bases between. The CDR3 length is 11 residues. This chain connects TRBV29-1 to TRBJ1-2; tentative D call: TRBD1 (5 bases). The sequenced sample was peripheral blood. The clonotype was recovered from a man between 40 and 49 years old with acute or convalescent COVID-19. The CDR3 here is CSGTDSYGYTF. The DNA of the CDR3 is TGCAGCGGTACTGACAGCTATGGCTACACCTTC.